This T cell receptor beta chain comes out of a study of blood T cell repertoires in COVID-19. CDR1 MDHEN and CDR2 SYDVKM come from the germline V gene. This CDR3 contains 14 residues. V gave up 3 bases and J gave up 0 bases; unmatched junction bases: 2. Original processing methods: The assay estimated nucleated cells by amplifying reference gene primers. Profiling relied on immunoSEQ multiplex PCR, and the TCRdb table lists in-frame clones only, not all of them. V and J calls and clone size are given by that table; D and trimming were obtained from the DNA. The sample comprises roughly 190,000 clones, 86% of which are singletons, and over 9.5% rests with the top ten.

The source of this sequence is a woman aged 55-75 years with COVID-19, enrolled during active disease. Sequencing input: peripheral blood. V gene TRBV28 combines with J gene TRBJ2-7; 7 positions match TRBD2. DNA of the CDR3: TGTGCCAGCAGTTTGGGGGGGGGCTCCTACGAGCAGTACTTC. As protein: CASSLGGGSYEQYF.